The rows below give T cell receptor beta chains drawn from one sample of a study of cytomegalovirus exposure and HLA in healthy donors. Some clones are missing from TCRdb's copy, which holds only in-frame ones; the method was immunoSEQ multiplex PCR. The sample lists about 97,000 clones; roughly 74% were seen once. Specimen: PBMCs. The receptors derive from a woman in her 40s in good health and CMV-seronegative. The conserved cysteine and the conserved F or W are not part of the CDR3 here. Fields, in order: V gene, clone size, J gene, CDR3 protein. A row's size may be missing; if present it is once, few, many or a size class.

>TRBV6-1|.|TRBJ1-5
ASRRQPSGNQPQH
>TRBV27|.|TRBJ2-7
ASSLSRTGAHEQY
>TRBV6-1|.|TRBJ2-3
ASSMGLATDTQY
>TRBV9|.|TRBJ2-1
ASSVASGLAGNEQF
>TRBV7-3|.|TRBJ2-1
ASSLSTGSEHEQF
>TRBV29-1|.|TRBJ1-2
SVEVEGVGVHLYGYT
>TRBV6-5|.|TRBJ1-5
ASSTGSNQPQH
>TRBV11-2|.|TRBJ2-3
ASSLPSTDTQY
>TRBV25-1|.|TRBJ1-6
ASSGGTTGSPLH
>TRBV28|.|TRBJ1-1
ASSLIFGDSTEAF
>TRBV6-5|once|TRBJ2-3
ASSYSGQGADTQY
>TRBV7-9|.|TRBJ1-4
ASSPKIWDSKEKLF
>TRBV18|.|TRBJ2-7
ASSPVIGTGIPYEQY
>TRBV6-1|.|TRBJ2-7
ASSEEGLGIYEQY
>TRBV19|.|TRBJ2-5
ASSIALEETQY
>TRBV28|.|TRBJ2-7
ASSLLAGEDYEQY
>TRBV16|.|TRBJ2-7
ASSQLTIDEQY
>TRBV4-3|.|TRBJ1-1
ASSQDSWGDRRGNTEAF
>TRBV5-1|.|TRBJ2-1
ASSLSGGSSYNEQF
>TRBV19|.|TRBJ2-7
ASSTPFGLAGGYEQY
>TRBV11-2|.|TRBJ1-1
ASSLDWGTRSF
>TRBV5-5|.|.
ASSRGQGASYEQY
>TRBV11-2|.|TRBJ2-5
ASSLAFQGWETQY
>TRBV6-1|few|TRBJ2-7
ASSELGRRGSEQY
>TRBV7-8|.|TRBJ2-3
ASSFPPVGERGAPGTQY
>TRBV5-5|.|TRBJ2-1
ASSQEAGSYNEQF
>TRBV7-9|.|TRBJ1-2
ASSLDRFGYT
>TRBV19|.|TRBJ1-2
ASSIEAGGYGYT
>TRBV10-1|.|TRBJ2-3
ASGPSGRTDTQY
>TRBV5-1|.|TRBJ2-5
ASTTGGYETQY
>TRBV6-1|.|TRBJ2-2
ASSEARTNTGELF
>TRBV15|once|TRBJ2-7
ATSRDLSYEQY
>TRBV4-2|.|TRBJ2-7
ASSQDQWGRVNEQY
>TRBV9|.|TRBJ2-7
ASSVGGREYEQY
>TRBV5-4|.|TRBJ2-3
ASSLTGGFGTDTQY
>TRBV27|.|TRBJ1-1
ASSLGGYPEAF
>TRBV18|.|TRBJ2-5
ASSSDRFSGAETQY
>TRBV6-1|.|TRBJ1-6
ASSEGTGNSPLH
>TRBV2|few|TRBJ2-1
ASSLTSGGADEQF
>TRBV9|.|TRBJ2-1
ASSVGPGQLYNEQF
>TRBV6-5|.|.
ASSYQRSYEQY
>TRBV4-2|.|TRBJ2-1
ASSQDAGTSGGGEQF
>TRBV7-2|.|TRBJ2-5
ASSFGQYQETQY
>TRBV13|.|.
ASSLAPLLLAGVSYEQY
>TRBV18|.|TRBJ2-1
ASSPRDYGHNEQF
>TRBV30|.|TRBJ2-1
AWSVLGNEQF
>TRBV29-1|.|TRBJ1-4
SVGRLDEKLF
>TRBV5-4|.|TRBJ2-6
ATEGQGDSGANVLT
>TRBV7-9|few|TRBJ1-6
ASSQRTGMSPLH
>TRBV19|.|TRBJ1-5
ASTTGTSQPQH
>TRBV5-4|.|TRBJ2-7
ASSSQGARSSYEQY
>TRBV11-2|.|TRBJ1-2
ASRVPGQGRAVGYT
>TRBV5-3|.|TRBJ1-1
ASSLRGTEAF
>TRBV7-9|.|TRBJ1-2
ASSLSGQGSYGYT